The clone carrying this T cell receptor (beta chain) was seen only a few times. Its antigen is not identified. The sort gate was single viable CD3+CD4+CD8-CD45RO+ cells for memory CD4+ T cells. This entry is derived from a study of memory CD4+ T cells and cytomegalovirus serostatus. Overall study: Of the healthy Belgian adults, fewer than 10 were CMV seropositive and about 24 seronegative. Study results and limitations: CD4+ memory repertoires contained about 40% of the roughly 160 reported CMV TCRbeta sequences. Repertoires predicted CMV serostatus with median bootstrapped AUC of approximately 0.95. Suggested: most of the CMV-linked TCR signature lies in CD4+ memory cells.

Method: immunoSEQ multiplex PCR; TCRdb's copy keeps in-frame clones and lacks some. This table has fewer than 75,000 clones, 70% to 85% appearing once. The sequencing sample was made of memory CD4+ T cells from blood. The origin of this receptor is an adult in good health and CMV-seronegative.

DNA for the CDR3: TGTGCCTGGAGAAGAAGGCTTTTCTATGGCTACACCTTC. This sequence encodes CAWRRRLFYGYTF. The chain combines TRBV30 with TRBJ1-2; no reliable D call. Deletions cut 3 bases from V and 4 bases from J, with 12 bases between. The CDR3 is made up of 13 amino acids. Per the germline V gene, CDR1 is GTSNPN and CDR2 is SVGIG (reference sequence).